These T cell receptor beta chains were read from a single sample in a study of blood T cell repertoires in COVID-19. This table comes from immunoSEQ multiplex PCR, and its TCRdb copy is limited to in-frame clones, with some not included. Of a few hundred thousand clones detected, 88% appear once; the ten largest clones hold 0.9% to 1.5%. The sample comprised PBMCs or T cells enriched from blood (not recorded which). These receptor sequences come from a woman aged 18-30 years who had recovered from COVID-19. The CDR3 runs from the conserved cysteine through the conserved F or W. Fields, in order: J gene, V gene, D gene, clone size, CDR3 DNA, CDR3 protein. A D gene is named only where the DNA matches it firmly. The size field is filled for only some rows; it gives once, few, many or a size class.

>TRBJ1-2|TRBV11-2|NA|NA
TGTGCCAGCAGCCCAGGACAGAACTATGGCTACACCTTC
CASSPGQNYGYTF
>TRBJ1-2|TRBV13|NA|NA
TGTGCCAGCAGCTTAGTCTCAGGGAAGTGGAATGGCTACACCTTC
CASSLVSGKWNGYTF
>TRBJ2-7|TRBV7-9|NA|NA
TGTGCCAGCAGCTCCCCGACAGCTAGCTACGAGCAGTACTTC
CASSSPTASYEQYF
>TRBJ1-1|TRBV10-2|NA|NA
TGCGCCAGCCTCCGAGGGGAGGGGACTGAAGCTTTCTTT
CASLRGEGTEAFF
>TRBJ2-7|TRBV11-2|TRBD2|NA
TGTGCCAGCAGCTCCCCGGTTGGGGGGGTGGGCGGCGAGCAGTACTTC
CASSSPVGGVGGEQYF
>TRBJ2-5|TRBV15|TRBD2|NA
TGTGCCACCAGCAGAGATCAAGTAGCGGGGGGCCAAGAGACCCAGTACTTC
CATSRDQVAGGQETQYF
>TRBJ1-1|TRBV9|TRBD1|NA
TGTGCCAGCAGCGCACGACAGGGGAACACTGAAGCTTTCTTT
CASSARQGNTEAFF
>TRBJ1-1|TRBV6-5|TRBD1|few
TGTGCCAGCAGGGGGACAGGGGCAGGGAACACTGAAGCTTTCTTT
CASRGTGAGNTEAFF
>TRBJ1-1|TRBV10-3|NA|NA
TGTGCCATCACGACAGCGAACACTGAAGCTTTCTTT
CAITTANTEAFF
>TRBJ1-1|TRBV4-1|TRBD1|NA
TGCGCCAGCAGCGCACTTCGAGGACAGGGAGCTGAAGCTTTCTTT
CASSALRGQGAEAFF
>TRBJ2-1|TRBV2|NA|NA
TGTGCCAGCAGTGCCTCGAGGGGCGGGGCGGTAAATGAGCAGTTCTTC
CASSASRGGAVNEQFF
>TRBJ2-7|TRBV30|NA|once
TGTGCCTGGAGTGGGACAGCCTACGAGCAGTACTTC
CAWSGTAYEQYF
>TRBJ1-2|TRBV5-4|NA|NA
TGTGCCAGCAGCTTATATCAGGGGTCCTATGGCTACACCTTC
CASSLYQGSYGYTF
>TRBJ1-3|TRBV7-9|NA|NA
TGTGCCAGCAGCCGGAGGGAAGCTGGAAACACCATATATTTT
CASSRREAGNTIYF
>TRBJ2-2|TRBV7-3|TRBD2|once
TGTGCCAGCAGCTTAATGGGACTAGCGGGTCATGCGAACACCGGGGAGCTGTTTTTT
CASSLMGLAGHANTGELFF
>TRBJ2-7|TRBV9|TRBD2|once
TGTGCCAGCAGCCCCCGGGCGGGAGTAGCCGAGCAGTACTTC
CASSPRAGVAEQYF
>TRBJ1-4|TRBV27|TRBD1|NA
TGTGCCAGCAGTCCCTTGCGACCTCAGGGGGCTAATGAAAAACTGTTTTTT
CASSPLRPQGANEKLFF
>TRBJ1-4|TRBV28|TRBD1|NA
TGTGCCAGTGGACAGGGAAATGAAAAACTGTTTTTT
CASGQGNEKLFF